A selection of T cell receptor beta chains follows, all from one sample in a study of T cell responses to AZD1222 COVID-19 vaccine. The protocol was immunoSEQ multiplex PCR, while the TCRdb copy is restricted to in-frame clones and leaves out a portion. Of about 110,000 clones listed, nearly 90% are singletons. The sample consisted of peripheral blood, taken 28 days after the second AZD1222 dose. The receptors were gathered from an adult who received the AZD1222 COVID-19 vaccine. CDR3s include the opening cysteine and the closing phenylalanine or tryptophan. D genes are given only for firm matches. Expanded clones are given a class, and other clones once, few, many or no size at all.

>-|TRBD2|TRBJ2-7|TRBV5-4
TGTGCCAGCAGCCGGACTAGCGGGAGAAACTACGAGCAGTACTTC
CASSRTSGRNYEQYF
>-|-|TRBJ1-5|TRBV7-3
TGTGCCAGCATTACATCGATGGGCAATCAGCCCCAGCATTTT
CASITSMGNQPQHF
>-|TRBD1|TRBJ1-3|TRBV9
TGTGCCAGCAGCGTACACCGGGACAGGGGTGGAAACACCATATATTTT
CASSVHRDRGGNTIYF
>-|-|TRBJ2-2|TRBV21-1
TGTGCCAGCAGCAAAGGGGGGGTGACACCGAACACCGGGGAGCTGTTTTTT
CASSKGGVTPNTGELFF
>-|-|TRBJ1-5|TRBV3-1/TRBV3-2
TGTGCCAGCAGTTCACAGGGAACCCTACAGCATTTT
CASSSQGTLQHF
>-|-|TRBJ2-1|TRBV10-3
TGTGCCACCGGACAGATCAAAGGACGCGCCCTCGAGCAGTTCTTC
CATGQIKGRALEQFF
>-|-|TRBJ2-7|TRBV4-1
TGCGCCAGCAGCCCTGCTGCTGGAGCCTACGAGCAGTACTTC
CASSPAAGAYEQYF
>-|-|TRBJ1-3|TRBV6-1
TGTGCCAGCAGTGAAAGCGACAGCTCTGGAAACACCATATATTTT
CASSESDSSGNTIYF
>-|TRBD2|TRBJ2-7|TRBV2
TGTGCCAGCAGTGTGCACTCGGGACTAGTGTCCTACGAGCAGTACTTC
CASSVHSGLVSYEQYF
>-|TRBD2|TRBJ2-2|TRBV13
TGTGCCAGCAGCTTCTTAGGACTAGCGGGGAAGAACACCGGGGAGCTGTTTTTT
CASSFLGLAGKNTGELFF
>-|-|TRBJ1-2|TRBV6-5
TGTGCCAGCAGTTACTCCACCGACTATGGCTACACCTTC
CASSYSTDYGYTF
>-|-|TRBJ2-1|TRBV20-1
TGCAGTGCTAGAGTAGGGCTTGAGCAGTTCTTC
CSARVGLEQFF
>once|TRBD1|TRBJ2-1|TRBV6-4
TGTGCCAGCAGTGTTGGAAGACAGGGGGTGCGGAGGGATCCCTACAATGAGCAGTTCTTC
CASSVGRQGVRRDPYNEQFF